This T cell receptor beta chain was sequenced during a study of blood T cell repertoires in COVID-19. Repertoires were generated with immunoSEQ multiplex PCR, while TCRdb's copy carries only in-frame clones and drops some. Among about 150,000 clones, 84% were seen once, and the ten largest hold 44%. The CDR3 runs to 22 residues. Sequencing was carried out using peripheral blood. The V and J genes are TRBV21-1 and TRBJ2-3; TRBD2, the table's D call, was not compared with the DNA. TRBV21-1 is classified as a pseudogene. This sequence was found in a human donor in a cohort sampled during active COVID-19. CDR3 residues: CAKSGTSGRALGCAPMGDTQYF. DNA of the CDR3: TGTGCCAAATCGGGGACTAGCGGGAGGGCCTTGGGTTGTGCCCCGATGGGAGATACGCAGTATTTT.